This is a list of T cell receptor beta chains from one sample in a study of shared clonotypes between healthy human individuals. Generated by immunoSEQ multiplex PCR, the TCRdb table keeps only in-frame clones and is missing some. The table lists roughly 520,000 clones, 90% to 96% of them singletons. Sequences were obtained from naive CD4+ T cells sorted from blood. The origin of the receptors is a woman in her 30s in good health. The CDR3 runs from the conserved cysteine through the conserved F or W. The D gene is left open where the match is weak. Expanded clones are given a class, and other clones once, few, many or no size at all.

>TRBV2|-|TRBJ1-5|TRBD1
CASRGTGANQPQHF
TGTGCCAGCAGGGGGACAGGGGCAAATCAGCCCCAGCATTTT
>TRBV18|-|TRBJ1-1|-
CASSPLTAGLTNTEAFF
TGTGCCAGCTCTCCCCTGACAGCAGGGCTCACGAACACTGAAGCTTTCTTT
>TRBV10-2|-|TRBJ1-2|TRBD1
CASSEIRGTGGHYGYTF
TGCGCCAGCAGTGAGATTAGAGGGACAGGGGGCCACTATGGCTACACCTTC
>TRBV5-5|-|TRBJ2-3|TRBD2
CASNRLAGTDTQYF
TGTGCCAGCAACCGACTAGCGGGCACAGATACGCAGTATTTT
>TRBV7-8|-|TRBJ1-5|-
CASSLAAGRNQPQHF
TGTGCCAGCAGCTTAGCGGCAGGGAGGAATCAGCCCCAGCATTTT
>TRBV5-1|-|TRBJ2-5|TRBD2
CASSPRRGYESAETQYF
TGCGCCAGCAGCCCCAGGCGGGGGTATGAGAGTGCGGAGACCCAGTACTTC
>TRBV5-6|-|TRBJ2-7|TRBD1
CASRRGQGSYEQYF
TGTGCCAGCCGCAGGGGACAGGGTTCCTACGAGCAGTACTTC
>TRBV30|-|TRBJ2-7|TRBD2
CACLPSIAGSAHLSYEQYF
TGTGCCTGCCTCCCTTCCATAGCGGGTAGTGCCCACCTTTCCTACGAGCAGTACTTC
>TRBV7-8|-|TRBJ1-6|-
CASSRAGGGAESPLHF
TGTGCCAGCAGCCGCGCGGGGGGTGGGGCAGAATCACCCCTCCACTTT
>TRBV5-4|-|TRBJ2-3|-
CASSLMEESSTDTQYF
TGTGCCAGCAGCTTGATGGAGGAATCTAGCACAGATACGCAGTATTTT
>TRBV7-2|few|TRBJ1-3|-
CASSAALSTIYF
TGTGCCAGCAGCGCCGCGTTGAGCACCATATATTTT
>TRBV13|-|TRBJ2-3|-
CASSSRQSTDTQYF
TGTGCCAGCAGCTCCCGACAGTCCACAGATACGCAGTATTTT
>TRBV10-3|few|TRBJ2-5|TRBD1
CAISGGQQETQYF
TGTGCCATCAGTGGGGGACAGCAAGAGACCCAGTACTTC
>TRBV19|-|TRBJ2-7|TRBD2
CASSKVGTSGNTYEQYF
TGTGCCAGTAGTAAAGTGGGGACTAGCGGCAATACCTACGAGCAGTACTTC
>TRBV28|-|TRBJ2-1|-
CASSFGVLRDEQFF
TGTGCCAGCAGTTTTGGGGTCCTCAGGGATGAGCAGTTCTTC
>TRBV29-1|-|TRBJ1-1|-
CSIVPMNTEAFF
TGCAGCATAGTTCCTATGAACACTGAAGCTTTCTTT
>TRBV5-4|-|TRBJ2-7|TRBD1
CASSRGQGGEQYF
TGTGCCAGCAGCCGGGGACAGGGCGGCGAGCAGTACTTC
>TRBV5-6|-|TRBJ2-2|-
CASSLGQVIYGELFF
TGTGCCAGCAGCTTGGGGCAGGTTATTTACGGGGAGCTGTTTTTT